Detailed here is one T cell receptor beta chain. Its target is not known. Treatment given: oral pan-JAK inhibitor, 5-10 mg twice daily. CDR3 length: 14 amino acids. V shed 2 bases and J shed 7 bases, with 11 bases lying between them. This sample stems from a study of CD8+ T cells in alopecia areata. The study, taken as a whole, reports: Many expanded lesional clones persisted during tofacitinib (in both scalp and blood).

RNA was isolated and reverse transcribed to cDNA, the sequencing template. Assay used: immunoSEQ multiplex PCR; TCRdb lists only in-frame clones, some missing. Here the sample spans fewer than 250,000 clones, 64% being singletons. Sample: CD4+ T cells sorted from blood, taken at week 4, from a patient treated with tofacitinib. This sequence joins TRBV23-1 and TRBJ2-2; D gene unclear. TRBV23-1 carries the ORF label, with uncertain function. The TCR sequence derives from a human donor with alopecia areata. CDR3 residues: CASSQGFIVGELFF. The CDR3 region has the DNA TGCGCCAGCAGTCAAGGTTTCATTGTCGGGGAGCTGTTTTTT.